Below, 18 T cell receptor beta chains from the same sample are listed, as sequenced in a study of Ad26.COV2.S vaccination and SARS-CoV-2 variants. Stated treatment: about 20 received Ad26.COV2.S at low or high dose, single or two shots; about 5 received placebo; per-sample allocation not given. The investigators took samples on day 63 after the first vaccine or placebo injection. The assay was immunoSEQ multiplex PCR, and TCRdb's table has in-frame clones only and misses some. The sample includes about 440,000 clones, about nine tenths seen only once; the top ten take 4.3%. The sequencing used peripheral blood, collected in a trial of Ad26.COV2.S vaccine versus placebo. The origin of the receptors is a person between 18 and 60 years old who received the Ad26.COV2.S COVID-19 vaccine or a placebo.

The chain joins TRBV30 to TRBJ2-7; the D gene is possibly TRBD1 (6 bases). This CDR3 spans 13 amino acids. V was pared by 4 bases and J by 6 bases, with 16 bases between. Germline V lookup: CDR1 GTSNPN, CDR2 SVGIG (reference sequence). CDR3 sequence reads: CAWTSGVSPEQYF. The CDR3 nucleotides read TGTGCCTGGACCTCAGGGGTCTCTCCCGAGCAGTACTTC.

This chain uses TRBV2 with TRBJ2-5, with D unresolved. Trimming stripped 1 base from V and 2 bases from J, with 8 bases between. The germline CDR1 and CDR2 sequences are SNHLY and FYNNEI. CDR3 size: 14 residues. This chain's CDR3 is CASSEEVRQETQYF. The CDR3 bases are TGTGCCAGCAGTGAAGAGGTCAGACAAGAGACCCAGTACTTC.

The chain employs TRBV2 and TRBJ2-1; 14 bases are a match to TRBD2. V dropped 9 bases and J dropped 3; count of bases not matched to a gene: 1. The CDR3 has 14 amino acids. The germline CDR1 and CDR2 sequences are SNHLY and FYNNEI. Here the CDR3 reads CARTSGGDYNEQFF. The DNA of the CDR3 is TGTGCCAGGACTAGCGGGGGGGACTACAATGAGCAGTTCTTC.

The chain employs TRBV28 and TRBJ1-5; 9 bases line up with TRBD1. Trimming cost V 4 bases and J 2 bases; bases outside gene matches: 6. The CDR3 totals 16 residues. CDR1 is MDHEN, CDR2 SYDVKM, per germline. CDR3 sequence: CASSSTGGRGNQPQHF. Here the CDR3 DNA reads TGTGCCAGCAGTTCCACAGGGGGCCGGGGCAATCAGCCCCAGCATTTT.

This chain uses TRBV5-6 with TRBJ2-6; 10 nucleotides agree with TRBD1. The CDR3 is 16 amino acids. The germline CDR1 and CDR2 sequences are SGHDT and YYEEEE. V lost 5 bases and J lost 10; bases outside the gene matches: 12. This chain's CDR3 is CASRFGQGGALNVLTF. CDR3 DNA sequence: TGTGCCAGCAGATTCGGACAGGGGGGCGCCCTTAACGTCCTGACTTTC.

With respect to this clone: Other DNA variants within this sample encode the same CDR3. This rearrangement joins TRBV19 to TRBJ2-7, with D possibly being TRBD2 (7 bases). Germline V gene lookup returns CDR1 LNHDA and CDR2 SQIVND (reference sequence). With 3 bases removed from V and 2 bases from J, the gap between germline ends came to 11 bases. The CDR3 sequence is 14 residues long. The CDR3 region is CASSIGGGTYEQYF. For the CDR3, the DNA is TGTGCCAGTAGTATTGGGGGGGGCACCTACGAGCAGTACTTC.

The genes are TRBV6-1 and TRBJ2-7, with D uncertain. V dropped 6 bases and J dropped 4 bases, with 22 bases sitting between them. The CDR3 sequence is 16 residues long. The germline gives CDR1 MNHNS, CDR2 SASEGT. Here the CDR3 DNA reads TGTGCCAGCAGAGAATCCCAATGGGGTTTCTCTTACGAGCAGTACTTC. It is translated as CASRESQWGFSYEQYF.

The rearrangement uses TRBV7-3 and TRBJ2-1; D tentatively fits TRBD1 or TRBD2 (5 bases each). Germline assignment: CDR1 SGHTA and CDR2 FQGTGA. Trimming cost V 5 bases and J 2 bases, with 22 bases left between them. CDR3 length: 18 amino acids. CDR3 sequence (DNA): TGTGCCAGCAGCATAGGGGCCGCCTCAGGGAGACCCTACAATGAGCAGTTCTTC. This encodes CASSIGAASGRPYNEQFF.

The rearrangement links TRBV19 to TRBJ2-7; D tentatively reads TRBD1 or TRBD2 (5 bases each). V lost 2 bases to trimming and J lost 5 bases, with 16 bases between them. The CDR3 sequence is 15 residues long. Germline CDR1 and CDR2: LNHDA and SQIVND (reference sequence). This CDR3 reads CASSILGDLGDEQYF. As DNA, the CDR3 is TGTGCCAGTAGTATATTGGGGGATTTGGGAGACGAGCAGTACTTC.

CDR3 DNA: TGTGCCAGCAGTTACGGGACAGGGGGCGCAGTTGAAAAACTGTTTTTT. Translation gives CASSYGTGGAVEKLFF. The genes are TRBV6-6 and TRBJ1-4; 12 positions match TRBD1. The CDR3 spans 16 residues. The V and J ends lost 2 bases and 7 bases, in that order; junction bases with no gene match: 5. CDR1 is MNHNY and CDR2 is SVGAGI in the germline V gene (reference sequence).

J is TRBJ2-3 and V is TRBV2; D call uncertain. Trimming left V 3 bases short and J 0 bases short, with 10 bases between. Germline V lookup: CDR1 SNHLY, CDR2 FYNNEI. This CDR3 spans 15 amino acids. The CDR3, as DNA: TGTGCCAGCAGTGAGCGGCGGAGTAGCACAGATACGCAGTATTTT. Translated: CASSERRSSTDTQYF.

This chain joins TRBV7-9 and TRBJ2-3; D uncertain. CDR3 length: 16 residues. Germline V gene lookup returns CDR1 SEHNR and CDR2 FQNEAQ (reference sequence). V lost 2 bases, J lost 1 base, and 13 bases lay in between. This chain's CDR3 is CASSLKSGWGTDTQYF. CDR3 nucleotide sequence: TGTGCCAGCAGCTTAAAATCCGGCTGGGGCACAGATACGCAGTATTTT.

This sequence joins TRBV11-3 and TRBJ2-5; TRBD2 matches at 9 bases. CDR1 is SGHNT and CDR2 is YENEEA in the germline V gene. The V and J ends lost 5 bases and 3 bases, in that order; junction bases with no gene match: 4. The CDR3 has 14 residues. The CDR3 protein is CASSPGGGEETQYF. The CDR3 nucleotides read TGTGCCAGCAGCCCCGGCGGGGGGGAAGAGACCCAGTACTTC.

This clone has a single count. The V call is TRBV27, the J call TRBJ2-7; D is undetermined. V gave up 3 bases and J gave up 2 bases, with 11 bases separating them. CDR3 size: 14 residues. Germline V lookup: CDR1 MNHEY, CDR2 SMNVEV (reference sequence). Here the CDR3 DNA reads TGTGCCAGCAGTTTCGGGTTCCGAACCTACGAGCAGTACTTC. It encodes CASSFGFRTYEQYF.

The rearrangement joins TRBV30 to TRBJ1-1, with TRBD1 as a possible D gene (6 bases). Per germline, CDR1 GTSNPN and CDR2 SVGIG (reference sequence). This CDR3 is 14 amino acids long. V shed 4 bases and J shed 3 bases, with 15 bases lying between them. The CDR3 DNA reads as TGTGCCTGGAATCACGGTCAGGGGTACACTGAAGCTTTCTTT. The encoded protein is CAWNHGQGYTEAFF.

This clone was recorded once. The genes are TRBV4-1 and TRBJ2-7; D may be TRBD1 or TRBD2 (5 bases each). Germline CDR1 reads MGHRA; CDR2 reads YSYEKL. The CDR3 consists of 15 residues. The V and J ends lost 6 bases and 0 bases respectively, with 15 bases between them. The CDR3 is CASSRTGTVSYEQYF. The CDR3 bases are TGCGCCAGCAGTCGAACCGGGACGGTCTCCTACGAGCAGTACTTC.

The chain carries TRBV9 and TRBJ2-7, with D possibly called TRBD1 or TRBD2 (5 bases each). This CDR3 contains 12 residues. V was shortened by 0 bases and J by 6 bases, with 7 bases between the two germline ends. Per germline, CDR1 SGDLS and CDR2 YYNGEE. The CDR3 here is CASSVDGTEQYF. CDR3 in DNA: TGTGCCAGCAGCGTAGATGGGACCGAGCAGTACTTC.

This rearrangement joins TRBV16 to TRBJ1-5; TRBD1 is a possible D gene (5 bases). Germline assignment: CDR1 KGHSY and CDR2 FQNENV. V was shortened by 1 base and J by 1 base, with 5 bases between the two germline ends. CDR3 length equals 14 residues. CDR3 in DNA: TGTGCCAGCAGCCAATGGGACAGCAATCAGCCCCAGCATTTT. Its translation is CASSQWDSNQPQHF.